This T cell receptor beta chain derives from a study of breast tumors, draining lymph nodes, adjacent tissues. Study results and caveats: The lymph node origin of tumor T cells was framed as consistent with a hypothesis, not demonstrated. Tumor TCR diversity was below lymph nodes but above nontumor tissue. Findings are consistent with lymph node origin and intratumoral expansion of most tumor T cells.

Points on this clonotype: Its antigen is not known. A clone one base away is much larger, so this may be a read error.

Breast cancer patients provided tissue from their axillary draining lymph nodes. This CDR3 comprises 16 residues. Germline V gives CDR1 ENHRY, CDR2 SYGVKD. TCRdb processed the multiplex PCR reads anew with MiXCR; each CDR3 protein has one entry. Of around 290,000 distinct CDR3 sequences in the sample, 30% to 35% are singletons; the top ten hold 1.1%. The sequencing sample was made of axillary lymph node tissue. This clonotype was sampled from a female donor with breast cancer. Some clones in this sample may be carry-over from other donors' samples. V and J are TRBV10-3 and TRBJ2-3; no clear D gene. The end of the DNA aligns better with TRBJ1-5, so the J call may be wrong. The chain's CDR3 is CAIGKGISPGTDTQHF. CDR3 nucleotides: TGTGCCATCGGAAAAGGTATCTCCCCAGGCACAGATACGCAGCATTTT.